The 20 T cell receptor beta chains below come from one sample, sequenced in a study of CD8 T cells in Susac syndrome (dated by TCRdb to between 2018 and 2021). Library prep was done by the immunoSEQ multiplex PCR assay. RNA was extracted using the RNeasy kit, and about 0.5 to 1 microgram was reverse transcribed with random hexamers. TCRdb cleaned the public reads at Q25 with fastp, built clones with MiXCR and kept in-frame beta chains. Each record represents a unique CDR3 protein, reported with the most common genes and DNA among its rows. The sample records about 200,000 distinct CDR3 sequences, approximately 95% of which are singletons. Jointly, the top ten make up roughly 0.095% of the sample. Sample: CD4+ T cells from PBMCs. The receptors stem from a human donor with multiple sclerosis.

In DNA, the CDR3 is TGCAGCGTTGCTACGCAGGCAGGAAACACCATATATTTT. As protein: CSVATQAGNTIYF. This chain joins TRBV29-1 and TRBJ1-3; D not certain. The germline CDR1 and CDR2 sequences are SQVTM and ANQGSEA. V shed 4 bases and J shed 4 bases, with 11 bases lying between them. This CDR3 is 13 amino acids long.

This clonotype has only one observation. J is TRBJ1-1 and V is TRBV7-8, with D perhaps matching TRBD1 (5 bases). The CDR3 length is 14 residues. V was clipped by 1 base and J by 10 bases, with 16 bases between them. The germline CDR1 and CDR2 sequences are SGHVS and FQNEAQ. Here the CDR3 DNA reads TGTGCCAGCAGCTTAGAAGGAGGGAGGGGATCAGCTTTCTTT. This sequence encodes CASSLEGGRGSAFF.

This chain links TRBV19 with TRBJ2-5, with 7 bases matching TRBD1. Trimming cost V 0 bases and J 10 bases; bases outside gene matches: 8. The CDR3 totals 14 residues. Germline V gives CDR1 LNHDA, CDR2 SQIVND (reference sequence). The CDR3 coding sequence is TGTGCCAGTAGTATAGATCCCGGGGACAGTATCCAGTACTTC. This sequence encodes CASSIDPGDSIQYF.

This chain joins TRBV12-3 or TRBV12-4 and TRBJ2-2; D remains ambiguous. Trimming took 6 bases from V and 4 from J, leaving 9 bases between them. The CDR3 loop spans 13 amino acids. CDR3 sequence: CASRARTTGELFF. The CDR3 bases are TGTGCCAGCAGGGCGAGGACCACCGGGGAGCTGTTTTTT.

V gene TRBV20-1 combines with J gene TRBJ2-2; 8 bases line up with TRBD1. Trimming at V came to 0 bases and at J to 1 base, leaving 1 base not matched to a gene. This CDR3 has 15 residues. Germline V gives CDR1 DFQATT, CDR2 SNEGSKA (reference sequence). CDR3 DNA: TGCAGTGCTAGAGACGGGACAGGGAACACCGGGGAGCTGTTTTTT. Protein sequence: CSARDGTGNTGELFF.

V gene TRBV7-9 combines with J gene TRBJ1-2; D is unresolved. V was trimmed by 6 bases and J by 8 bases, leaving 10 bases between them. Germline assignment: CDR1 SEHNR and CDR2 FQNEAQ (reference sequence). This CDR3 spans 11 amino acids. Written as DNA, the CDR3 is TGTGCCAGCAGATCCCAGGCAGGCTACACCTTC. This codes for CASRSQAGYTF.

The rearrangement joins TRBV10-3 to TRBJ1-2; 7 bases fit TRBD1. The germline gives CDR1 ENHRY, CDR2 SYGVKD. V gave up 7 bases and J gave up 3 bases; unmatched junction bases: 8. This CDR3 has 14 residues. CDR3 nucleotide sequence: TGTGCCATCACGACAGGGCCGGAGTACTATGGCTACACCTTC. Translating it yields CAITTGPEYYGYTF.

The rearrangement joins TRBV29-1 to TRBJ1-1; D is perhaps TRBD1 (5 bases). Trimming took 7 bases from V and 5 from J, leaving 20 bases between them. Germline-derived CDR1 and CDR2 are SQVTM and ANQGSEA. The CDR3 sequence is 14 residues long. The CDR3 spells CSAQPGPGGTEAFF. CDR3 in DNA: TGCAGCGCTCAACCAGGGCCCGGAGGAACTGAAGCTTTCTTT. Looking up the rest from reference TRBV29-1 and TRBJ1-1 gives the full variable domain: SAVISQKPSRDICQRGTSLTIQCQVDSQVTMMFWYRQQPGQSLTLIATANQGSEATYESGFVIDKFPISRPNLTFSTLTVSNMSPEDSSIYLCSAQPGPGGTEAFFGQGTRLTVV.

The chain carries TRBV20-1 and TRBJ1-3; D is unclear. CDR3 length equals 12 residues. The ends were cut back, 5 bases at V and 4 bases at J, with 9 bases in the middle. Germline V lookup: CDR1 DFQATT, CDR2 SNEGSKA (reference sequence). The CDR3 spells CSAPFSGNTIYF. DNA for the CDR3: TGCAGTGCTCCCTTCTCCGGAAACACCATATATTTT.

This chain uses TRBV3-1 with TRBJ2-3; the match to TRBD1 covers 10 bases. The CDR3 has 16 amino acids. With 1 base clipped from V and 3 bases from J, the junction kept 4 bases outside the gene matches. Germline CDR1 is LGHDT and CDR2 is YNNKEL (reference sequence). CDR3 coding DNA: TGTGCCAGCAGCCAAGCGACAGGGGGCTGGACAGATACGCAGTATTTT. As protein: CASSQATGGWTDTQYF.

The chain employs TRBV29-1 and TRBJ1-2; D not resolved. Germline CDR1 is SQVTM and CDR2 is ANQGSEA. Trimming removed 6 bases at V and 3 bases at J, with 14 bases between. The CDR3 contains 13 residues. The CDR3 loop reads CSVIRAGYYGYTF. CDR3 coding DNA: TGCAGCGTGATTCGGGCGGGGTACTATGGCTACACCTTC.

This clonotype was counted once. In DNA form, the CDR3 reads TGTGCCTTCACCGGGACAGGGGAGGGCTATGGCTACACCTTC. Translating it yields CAFTGTGEGYGYTF. J is TRBJ1-2 and V is TRBV30; 10 positions agree with TRBD1. The CDR3 contains 14 residues. Germline trimming cut 7 bases from V and 4 bases from J; bases unmatched to any gene: 9. Germline-derived CDR1 and CDR2 are GTSNPN and SVGIG (reference sequence).

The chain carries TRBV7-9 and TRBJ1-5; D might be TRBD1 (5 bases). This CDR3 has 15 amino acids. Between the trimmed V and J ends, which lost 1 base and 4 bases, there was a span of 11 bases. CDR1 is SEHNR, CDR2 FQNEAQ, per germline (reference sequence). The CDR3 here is CASSLGGTGNQPQHF. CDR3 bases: TGTGCCAGCAGCTTAGGGGGGACGGGAAATCAGCCCCAGCATTTT.

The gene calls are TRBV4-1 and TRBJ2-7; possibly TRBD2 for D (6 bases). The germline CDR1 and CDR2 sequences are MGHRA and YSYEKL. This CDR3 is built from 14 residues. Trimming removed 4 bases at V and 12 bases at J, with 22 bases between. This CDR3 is CASSRMFVGTSLYF. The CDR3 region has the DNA TGCGCCAGCAGCCGGATGTTCGTGGGGACTTCTCTGTACTTC.

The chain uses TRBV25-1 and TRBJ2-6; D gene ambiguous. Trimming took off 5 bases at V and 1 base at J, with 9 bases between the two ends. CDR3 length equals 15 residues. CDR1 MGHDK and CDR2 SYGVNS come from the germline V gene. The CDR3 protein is CASSRSMSGANVLTF. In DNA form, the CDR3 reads TGTGCCAGCAGTCGCTCCATGTCTGGGGCCAACGTCCTGACTTTC.

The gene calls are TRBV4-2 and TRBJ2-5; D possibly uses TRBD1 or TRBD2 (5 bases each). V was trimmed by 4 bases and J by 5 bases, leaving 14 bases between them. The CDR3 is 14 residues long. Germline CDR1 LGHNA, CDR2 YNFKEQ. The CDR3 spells CASSPDWDGETQYF. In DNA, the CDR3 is TGTGCCAGCAGCCCGGACTGGGACGGGGAGACCCAGTACTTC.

CDR3 amino acids: CSVAPGSTGELFF. The DNA of the CDR3 is TGCAGCGTTGCCCCCGGGTCCACCGGGGAGCTGTTTTTT. The V and J genes are TRBV29-1 and TRBJ2-2; D not certain. This CDR3 contains 13 residues. V was shortened by 4 bases and J by 4 bases, with 10 bases between the two germline ends. In germline, CDR1 is SQVTM, CDR2 ANQGSEA.

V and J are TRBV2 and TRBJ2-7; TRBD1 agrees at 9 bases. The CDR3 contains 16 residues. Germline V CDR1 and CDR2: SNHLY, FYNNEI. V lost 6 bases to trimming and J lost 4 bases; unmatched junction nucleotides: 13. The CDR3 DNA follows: TGTGCCAGCAGCCCTCCCAGAGGACAGGGGACGTACGAGCAGTACTTC. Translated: CASSPPRGQGTYEQYF.

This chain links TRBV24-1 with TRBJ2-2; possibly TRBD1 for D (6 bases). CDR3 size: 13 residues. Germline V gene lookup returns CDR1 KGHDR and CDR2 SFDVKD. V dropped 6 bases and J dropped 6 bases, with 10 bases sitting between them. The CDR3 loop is CATSPRGAGELFF. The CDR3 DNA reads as TGTGCCACCAGTCCCAGGGGTGCCGGGGAGCTGTTTTTT.

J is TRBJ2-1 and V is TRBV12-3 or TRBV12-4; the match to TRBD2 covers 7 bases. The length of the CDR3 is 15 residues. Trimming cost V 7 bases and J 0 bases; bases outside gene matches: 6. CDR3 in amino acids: CASTLGGSSYNEQFF. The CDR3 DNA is TGTGCCAGCACCCTGGGGGGGAGCTCCTACAATGAGCAGTTCTTC.